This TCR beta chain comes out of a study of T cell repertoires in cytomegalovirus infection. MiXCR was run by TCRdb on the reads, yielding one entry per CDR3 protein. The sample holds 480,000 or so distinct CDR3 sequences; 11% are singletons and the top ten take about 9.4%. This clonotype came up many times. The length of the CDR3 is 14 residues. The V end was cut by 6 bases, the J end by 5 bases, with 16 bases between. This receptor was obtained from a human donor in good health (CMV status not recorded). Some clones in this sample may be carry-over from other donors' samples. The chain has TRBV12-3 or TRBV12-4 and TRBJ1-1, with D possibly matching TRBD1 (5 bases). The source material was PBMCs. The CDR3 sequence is CASSETPGSTEAFF. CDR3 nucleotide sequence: TGTGCCAGCAGCGAAACCCCAGGGTCGACTGAAGCTTTCTTT.